These T cell receptor beta chains were read from a single sample in a study of post-analysis software for immune sequencing data. TCRdb recomputed calls from the PCR reads with MiXCR, one row per CDR3 protein. The sample holds about 430,000 distinct CDR3 sequences, more than 30% seen once. The sequencing input was blood. The source is a girl aged 2-15 years with multiple sclerosis. CDR3s include the opening cysteine and the closing phenylalanine or tryptophan. Fields, in order: clone size, D gene, V gene, J gene, CDR3 protein, CDR3 DNA. A D gene is named only where the DNA matches it firmly. Only part of the rows carry a size: once, few, many, or a class if the clone is expanded.

>few|-|TRBV20-1|TRBJ2-3
CSARDWRLTDTQYF
TGCAGTGCTAGAGACTGGCGGCTCACAGATACGCAGTATTTT
>-|-|TRBV6-5|TRBJ1-5
CASGYGSAQPQHF
TGTGCCAGCGGTTACGGGAGTGCTCAGCCCCAGCATTTT
>-|-|TRBV7-6|TRBJ2-5
CASSPKRTQGAQYF
TGTGCCAGCAGCCCCAAGCGCACTCAGGGTGCCCAGTACTTC
>-|-|TRBV20-1|TRBJ1-4
CSARRQADSNEKLFF
TGCAGTGCTAGACGCCAGGCCGACTCTAATGAAAAACTGTTTTTT
>few|-|TRBV12-3/TRBV12-4|TRBJ1-4
CASTASGDEKLFF
TGTGCCAGCACAGCCTCGGGGGACGAAAAACTGTTTTTT
>-|-|TRBV20-1|TRBJ2-5
CSARDPTKETQYF
TGCAGTGCTAGAGATCCAACGAAAGAGACCCAGTACTTC
>-|-|TRBV27|TRBJ2-3
CASSSPRRVGDTQYF
TGTGCCAGCAGTTCCCCGAGGCGCGTGGGAGATACGCAGTATTTT
>few|-|TRBV5-5|TRBJ1-6
CASSPQANSPLHF
TGTGCCAGCAGCCCGCAAGCTAATTCACCCCTCCACTTT
>-|-|TRBV10-1|TRBJ2-1
CASSEEPGVYPNEQFF
TGCGCCAGCAGTGAAGAACCAGGGGTCTACCCCAATGAGCAGTTCTTC
>-|-|TRBV6-5|TRBJ1-2
CASSYRGKSGYTF
TGTGCCAGCAGTTACAGGGGGAAGAGTGGCTACACCTTC
>-|-|TRBV7-3|TRBJ1-1
CASSLSGETEAFF
TGTGCCAGCAGCTTATCAGGCGAAACTGAAGCTTTCTTT
>few|-|TRBV6-5|TRBJ2-1
CASSDQGGPYNEQFF
TGTGCCAGCAGCGATCAGGGGGGCCCCTACAATGAGCAGTTCTTC
>-|-|TRBV7-3|TRBJ2-5
CASSLRMRETQYF
TGTGCCAGCAGCTTAAGAATGAGAGAGACCCAGTACTTC
>few|-|TRBV7-2|TRBJ2-1
CASSLRWDNEQFF
TGTGCCAGCAGCTTAAGGTGGGACAATGAGCAGTTCTTC
>few|-|TRBV7-7|TRBJ1-4
CASSLEIGGKLFF
TGTGCTAGCAGCTTAGAAATTGGTGGAAAACTGTTTTTT
>-|-|TRBV7-9|TRBJ1-1
CASSLAGWGYTEAFF
TGTGCCAGCAGCTTAGCAGGGTGGGGGTACACTGAAGCTTTCTTT
>-|-|TRBV6-6|TRBJ2-1
CASSYSARGRFYNEQFF
TGTGCCAGCAGTTACTCCGCCAGGGGACGATTCTACAATGAGCAGTTCTTC
>few|-|TRBV2|TRBJ2-7
CASSGGSNYEQYF
TGTGCCAGCAGTGGGGGCTCCAACTACGAGCAGTACTTC
>-|TRBD1|TRBV20-1|TRBJ1-6
CSARQGDSPLHF
TGCAGTGCACGACAGGGCGATTCACCCCTCCACTTT
>-|TRBD2|TRBV28|TRBJ2-7
CASSFLAGDSFYEQYF
TGTGCCAGCAGTTTTTTAGCGGGGGACTCCTTCTACGAGCAGTACTTC
>-|-|TRBV7-9|TRBJ2-5
CASSLDQYF
TGTGCCAGCAGCTTGGACCAGTACTTC
>-|TRBD2|TRBV4-1|TRBJ2-7
CASSLTSGGGPYEQYF
TGCGCCAGCAGCCTGACTAGCGGGGGGGGCCCTTACGAGCAGTACTTC
>-|TRBD1|TRBV28|TRBJ2-7
CASSIGGQGSCYEQYF
TGTGCCAGCAGCATCGGCGGACAGGGGAGTTGCTACGAGCAGTACTTC
>-|-|TRBV12-3/TRBV12-4|TRBJ2-7
CASSKTDYYEQYF
TGTGCCAGCAGTAAAACGGATTACTACGAGCAGTACTTC
>-|-|TRBV6-1|TRBJ1-5
CASSEWAGNQPQHF
TGTGCCAGCAGTGAATGGGCGGGCAATCAGCCCCAGCATTTT
>-|-|TRBV6-5|TRBJ2-7
CASSFGGASGILLYEQYF
TGTGCCAGCAGTTTCGGGGGCGCCAGTGGGATACTTTTATACGAGCAGTACTTC